This TCR beta chain was recovered during a study of blood T cell repertoires in COVID-19. Study summary: COVID-19 samples collected from the United States, Italy and Spain covered acute and convalescent phases.

Cohorts were assigned according to the clinical history that participants reported. In the authors' methods: It was from reference gene primer amplification that nucleated cell counts were estimated. Method: immunoSEQ multiplex PCR; TCRdb's copy keeps in-frame clones and lacks some. Clone size and the V and J calls come from that table; the DNA yielded D and trimming. The sample has over 130,000 clones; about four fifths are singletons. This receptor was obtained from a woman aged 45-65 years with acute COVID-19. Sequences were obtained from PBMCs or T cells enriched from blood (not recorded which).

CDR3 in amino acids: CSVRDTDQPQHF. The CDR3 DNA reads TGCAGCGTCCGGGACACTGATCAGCCCCAGCATTTT. This rearrangement joins TRBV29-1 to TRBJ1-5; D perhaps matches TRBD1 (6 bases). Germline V lookup: CDR1 SQVTM, CDR2 ANQGSEA. The CDR3 runs to 12 residues. V dropped 6 bases and J dropped 5 bases, with 11 bases sitting between them. Based on the CDR3 plus reference TRBV29-1 and TRBJ1-5, the full variable domain is SAVISQKPSRDICQRGTSLTIQCQVDSQVTMMFWYRQQPGQSLTLIATANQGSEATYESGFVIDKFPISRPNLTFSTLTVSNMSPEDSSIYLCSVRDTDQPQHFGDGTRLSIL.